This is a list of T cell receptor beta chains from one sample in a study of cytotoxic CD8 clonotypes in ibrutinib-treated CLL. Repertoires were generated with immunoSEQ multiplex PCR, while TCRdb's copy carries only in-frame clones and drops some. The repertoire has roughly 250,000 clones, roughly 70% of them found once; the top ten carry 15%. The sequencing here drew on PBMCs, taken after 24 months of ibrutinib treatment. All receptors derive from a human donor with chronic lymphocytic leukemia. The CDR3 runs from the conserved cysteine through the conserved F or W. D genes are given only for firm matches. A clone size is listed for some rows: how often the clone was seen (once, few, many), or a class if it is expanded.

cdr3_aa	cdr3_nt	clone_size	d_call	j_call	v_call
CASSLFRENEQFF	TGTGCCAGCAGTTTATTTCGGGAGAATGAGCAGTTCTTC	.	.	TRBJ2-1	TRBV27
CASRAVGFYGYTF	TGTGCCAGCAGGGCTGTCGGCTTCTATGGCTACACCTTC	.	.	TRBJ1-2	TRBV27
CASSQDWVTGTEAFF	TGCGCCAGCAGCCAAGATTGGGTAACAGGCACTGAAGCTTTCTTT	.	.	TRBJ1-1	TRBV4-3
CASSVQWGPNEKLFF	TGTGCCAGCAGCGTACAGTGGGGTCCTAATGAAAAACTGTTTTTT	.	.	TRBJ1-4	TRBV9
CASRQGEETQYF	TGTGCCAGCAGACAGGGGGAAGAGACCCAGTACTTC	.	TRBD1	TRBJ2-5	TRBV25-1
CASSLGRTSGRANMGEQYF	TGCGCCAGCAGCTTGGGGCGGACTAGCGGGAGGGCCAATATGGGGGAGCAGTACTTC	.	TRBD2	TRBJ2-7	TRBV5-1
CASSSLAGGPYNEQFF	TGTGCCAGTAGTAGTCTAGCGGGAGGGCCATACAATGAGCAGTTCTTC	once	TRBD2	TRBJ2-1	TRBV19
CASSLDPANNEQFF	TGCGCCAGCAGCTTGGATCCAGCTAACAATGAGCAGTTCTTC	.	.	TRBJ2-1	TRBV5-1
CASSLVGGYEQYF	TGTGCCAGCAGCTTAGTCGGGGGCTACGAGCAGTACTTC	.	.	TRBJ2-7	TRBV7-2
CASSDRVVETQYF	TGTGCCAGCTCGGACAGGGTGGTAGAGACCCAGTACTTC	.	TRBD1	TRBJ2-5	TRBV25-1
CASSPPTGANTEAFF	TGTGCCAGCTCACCACCTACAGGGGCTAACACTGAAGCTTTCTTT	.	TRBD1	TRBJ1-1	TRBV18
CASSAGYRNEQYF	TGTGCCAGCTCAGCCGGCTACCGGAATGAGCAGTACTTC	.	.	TRBJ2-7	TRBV18
CASSSPEGGANVLTF	TGTGCCAGCAGTTCCCCCGAGGGTGGGGCCAACGTCCTGACTTTC	.	.	TRBJ2-6	TRBV28
CASNDAGGQFF	TGTGCCAGCAACGATGCGGGAGGGCAGTTCTTC	few	TRBD2	TRBJ2-1	TRBV28
CSVGRDEQFF	TGCAGCGTTGGGAGGGATGAGCAGTTCTTC	few	.	TRBJ2-1	TRBV29-1
CASSVEQSSYEQYF	TGTGCCAGCAGCGTAGAGCAGAGCTCCTACGAGCAGTACTTC	few	.	TRBJ2-7	TRBV9